The 20 T cell receptor beta chains presented below share a single source sample, sequenced in a study of T cell repertoires in ileal Crohn's disease. Sequencing used immunoSEQ multiplex PCR; TCRdb keeps in-frame clones, though not all of them. The data contain roughly 5,000 clones, about four fifths of them singletons. Sequenced input: ileal tissue. Receptor source: an adult with Crohn's disease.

Notes on this clone: This CDR3 is also generated by other DNA sequences in the sample. The chain combines TRBV5-4 with TRBJ2-7; 9 bases are a match to TRBD1. The germline CDR1 and CDR2 sequences are SGHNT and YYREEE (reference sequence). Trimming cost V 0 bases and J 2 bases; bases outside gene matches: 0. This CDR3 has 14 amino acids. CDR3 in DNA: TGTGCCAGCAGCTTGGACAGGGGGCCCTACGAGCAGTACTTC. Protein product: CASSLDRGPYEQYF. The full variable domain, in which reference TRBV5-4 and TRBJ2-7 provide the parts outside the CDR3, is ETGVTQSPTHLIKTRGQQVTLRCSSQSGHNTVSWYQQALGQGPQFIFQYYREEENGRGNFPPRFSGLQFPNYSSELNVNALELDDSALYLCASSLDRGPYEQYFGPGTRLTVT.

V and J are TRBV6-5 and TRBJ1-5, with TRBD1 as a possible D gene (6 bases). From germline, CDR1 is MNHEY and CDR2 SVGAGI. There are 15 residues in the CDR3. The ends were cut back, 6 bases at V and 0 bases at J, with 12 bases in the middle. CDR3 sequence reads: CASRLGTLSNQPQHF. As DNA, the CDR3 is TGTGCCAGCAGACTCGGGACACTTAGCAATCAGCCCCAGCATTTT.

The chain is built from TRBV5-1 and TRBJ2-7, with TRBD2 matching over 11 bases. The germline V gene has CDR1 SGHRS and CDR2 YFSETQ. The CDR3 is made up of 18 amino acids. V trimming: 0 bases; J trimming: 1 base; junction bases outside the gene matches: 9. CDR3 protein: CASSLAPSGGLGSYEQYF. The CDR3 bases are TGCGCCAGCAGCTTGGCCCCTAGCGGGGGGCTGGGGTCCTACGAGCAGTACTTC. Using reference TRBV5-1 and TRBJ2-7 for the parts outside the CDR3, the full variable domain is KAGVTQTPRYLIKTRGQQVTLSCSPISGHRSVSWYQQTPGQGLQFLFEYFSETQRNKGNFPGRFSGRQFSNSRSEMNVSTLELGDSALYLCASSLAPSGGLGSYEQYFGPGTRLTVT.

This chain connects TRBV28 to TRBJ1-5; 8 nucleotides agree with TRBD1. Germline CDR1 and CDR2: MDHEN and SYDVKM. Trimming took 6 bases from V and 4 from J; bases not matched to a gene: 2. The CDR3 covers 13 residues. The CDR3 coding sequence is TGTGCCAGCAGGCACAGGGGGAATCAGCCCCAGCATTTT. This gives the protein CASRHRGNQPQHF.

CDR3 DNA sequence: TGTGCCAGTAGCCTGGACGGACTTAGCAATCAGCCCCAGCATTTT. This translates into CASSLDGLSNQPQHF. This sequence joins TRBV19 and TRBJ1-5; no firm D call. The CDR3 has 15 amino acids. Deletions cut 6 bases from V and 0 bases from J, with 12 bases between. Germline loops: CDR1 LNHDA, CDR2 SQIVND (reference sequence).

The chain combines TRBV29-1 with TRBJ2-3, with no clear D. Germline loops: CDR1 SQVTM, CDR2 ANQGSEA. The V end lost 7 bases, the J end lost 1 base, and 9 bases lay between the germline ends. CDR3 length equals 12 residues. CDR3 nucleotides: TGCAGCGGTCTCCTCGGCACAGATACGCAGTATTTT. The encoded protein is CSGLLGTDTQYF.

A few counts support this clone. This chain connects TRBV7-6 to TRBJ2-7, with a weak D call TRBD1 (6 bases). The V end lost 1 base, the J end lost 6 bases, and 7 bases lay between the germline ends. The CDR3 length is 12 residues. CDR1 SGHVS and CDR2 FNYEAQ come from the germline V gene. In DNA form, the CDR3 reads TGTGCCAGCAGCTTAGGAGGGGGCGAGCAGTACTTC. This codes for CASSLGGGEQYF.

The chain joins TRBV6-1 to TRBJ2-7; tentatively, D is TRBD1 (5 bases). V dropped 2 bases and J dropped 1 base, with 12 bases sitting between them. Germline lookup yields CDR1 MNHNS and CDR2 SASEGT. The CDR3 length is 15 residues. The CDR3 coding sequence is TGTGCCAGCAGTGAAAGACCGGACAATTCCTACGAGCAGTACTTC. This encodes CASSERPDNSYEQYF.

The chain carries TRBV6-1 and TRBJ2-1; weak D call: TRBD1 (6 bases). The V gene's germline CDR1 is MNHNS and CDR2 SASEGT. This CDR3 is 15 amino acids long. Trimming left V 7 bases short and J 3 bases short, with 16 bases between. The CDR3 coding sequence is TGTGCCAGCAAGGCGCTAGCAGGGGTCTACAATGAGCAGTTCTTC. This gives the protein CASKALAGVYNEQFF.

The gene calls are TRBV4-3 and TRBJ2-3; weak D call: TRBD2 (5 bases). This CDR3 has 15 residues. Germline V gives CDR1 LGHNA, CDR2 YSLEER. V lost 3 bases and J lost 2, with 12 bases in between. Here the CDR3 reads CASSQREQSTDTQYF. The CDR3 DNA follows: TGCGCCAGCAGCCAGAGGGAACAGTCCACAGATACGCAGTATTTT.

V and J are TRBV7-6 and TRBJ2-3, with 10 bases lining up with TRBD2. CDR1 SGHVS and CDR2 FNYEAQ come from the germline V gene. This CDR3 is 16 amino acids long. Germline trimming cut 5 bases from V and 4 bases from J; bases unmatched to any gene: 9. DNA for the CDR3: TGTGCCAGCAGCGCTGGGACTAGCGTAACGGCAGATACGCAGTATTTT. This encodes CASSAGTSVTADTQYF.

The CDR3 sequence is CASSAGTGEKLFF. The DNA for the CDR3 is TGTGCCAGCAGCGCCGGGACAGGGGAAAAACTGTTTTTT. The chain combines TRBV16 with TRBJ1-4; 9 bases match TRBD1. The CDR3 consists of 13 residues. V trimming: 5 bases; J trimming: 8 bases; junction bases outside the gene matches: 3. Germline assignment: CDR1 KGHSY and CDR2 FQNENV.

The rearrangement uses TRBV5-1 and TRBJ1-1; D unclear. Trimming shortened V by 1 base and J by 8 bases, and 12 bases separated the two germline ends. The CDR3 covers 13 residues. Germline lookup yields CDR1 SGHRS and CDR2 YFSETQ. CDR3 sequence (DNA): TGCGCCAGCAGCTTGTCGTCCGTGGCAGAAGCTTTCTTT. This codes for CASSLSSVAEAFF.

This clone has only one observation. V and J are TRBV6-1 and TRBJ2-3, with a weak D call TRBD2 (6 bases). The CDR3 has 14 residues. V was shortened by 5 bases and J by 3 bases, with 12 bases between the two germline ends. Germline CDR1 and CDR2: MNHNS and SASEGT. The CDR3 loop reads CASSSQAGTDTQYF. For the CDR3, the DNA is TGTGCCAGCAGTTCTCAGGCGGGAACAGATACGCAGTATTTT.

This sequence joins TRBV5-6 and TRBJ1-6; D perhaps matches TRBD1 (6 bases). The CDR3 contains 16 residues. Trimming shortened V by 7 bases and J by 1 base, and 15 bases separated the two germline ends. CDR1 and CDR2 from the germline V gene are SGHDT and YYEEEE. CDR3 sequence: CASHLLGASYNSPLHF. The CDR3 bases are TGTGCCAGCCACCTTTTGGGGGCATCCTATAATTCACCCCTCCACTTT.

The chain is built from TRBV6-5 and TRBJ1-6, with a weak D call TRBD1 (5 bases). Trimming took 11 bases from V and 7 from J, leaving 15 bases between them. This CDR3 comprises 13 residues. Germline V CDR1 and CDR2: MNHEY, SVGAGI. CDR3 sequence: CASRGSLNSPLHF. Here the CDR3 DNA reads TGTGCCTCCCGGGGGAGCCTAAATTCACCCCTCCACTTT.

Notes on this clone: In the same sample, other DNA sequences code for this CDR3. The J gene is TRBJ1-6, the V gene TRBV5-1; the D is unclear. V gave up 0 bases and J gave up 0 bases, with 4 bases separating them. The CDR3 is made up of 15 amino acids. CDR1 is SGHRS, CDR2 YFSETQ, per germline. The CDR3 DNA sequence: TGCGCCAGCAGCTTGGACACCTCCTATAATTCACCCCTCCACTTT. Residues: CASSLDTSYNSPLHF.

The genes are TRBV7-9 and TRBJ1-1; a weak D match, TRBD1 (6 bases). Per the germline V gene, CDR1 is SEHNR and CDR2 is FQNEAQ (reference sequence). The V end lost 3 bases, the J end lost 6 bases, and 11 bases lay between the germline ends. This CDR3 contains 13 residues. CDR3 bases: TGTGCCAGCAGCTTGCAGGGGCAAGCTGAAGCTTTCTTT. Translated, it gives CASSLQGQAEAFF.

V and J are TRBV7-9 and TRBJ2-4; D perhaps matches TRBD1 (5 bases). Trimming shortened V by 1 base and J by 2 bases, and 9 bases separated the two germline ends. Germline V lookup: CDR1 SEHNR, CDR2 FQNEAQ (reference sequence). This CDR3 spans 15 amino acids. The CDR3 region is CASSLGRATKNIQYF. The CDR3 region has the DNA TGTGCCAGCAGCTTAGGCAGGGCTACCAAAAACATTCAGTACTTC.

The rearrangement links TRBV6-5 to TRBJ1-6; perhaps TRBD1 as D (6 bases). The CDR3 spans 14 residues. Germline lookup yields CDR1 MNHEY and CDR2 SVGAGI. Trimming took 5 bases from V and 6 from J, leaving 11 bases between them. Here the CDR3 reads CASSQTGFNSPLHF. Here the CDR3 DNA reads TGTGCCAGCAGTCAAACAGGGTTTAATTCACCCCTCCACTTT.